This T cell receptor (beta chain) was found in a study of shared clonotypes between healthy human individuals. General observations from the study: Sample collection involved blood only; tissue repertoires are likely different.

A remark on this clone: The antigen remains undetermined.

Germline V gives CDR1 SGHRS, CDR2 YFSETQ. After removal of 4 bases from V and 6 bases from J, the junction contained 6 bases not matched to a gene. The CDR3 length is 14 residues. In the authors' workflow: For the immunoSEQ data, sequences were junction-only without quality scores, so filtering differed. TCRdb keeps only in-frame clones here, not all; method: immunoSEQ multiplex PCR. D and trimming come from the DNA, and the V and J calls and clone size come from that table. The sample contains nearly 1,000,000 clones, around three quarters of which appear only once. The investigators split CD4+ cells into a CD45RA+ naive subset and a CD45RA-negative memory subset.

The chain recombines TRBV5-1 with TRBJ1-1, with 10 bases identical to TRBD1. The sequencing input was memory CD4+ T cells sorted from blood. Specified subset: CD45RA-negative fraction. This sequence originates from a man younger than 35 in good health. The CDR3 DNA is TGCGCCAGCAGCCGAGGGACAGGGGAGGCTGAAGCTTTCTTT. Its protein is CASSRGTGEAEAFF. The full variable domain, its missing parts supplied by reference TRBV5-1 and TRBJ1-1, is KAGVTQTPRYLIKTRGQQVTLSCSPISGHRSVSWYQQTPGQGLQFLFEYFSETQRNKGNFPGRFSGRQFSNSRSEMNVSTLELGDSALYLCASSRGTGEAEAFFGQGTRLTVV.